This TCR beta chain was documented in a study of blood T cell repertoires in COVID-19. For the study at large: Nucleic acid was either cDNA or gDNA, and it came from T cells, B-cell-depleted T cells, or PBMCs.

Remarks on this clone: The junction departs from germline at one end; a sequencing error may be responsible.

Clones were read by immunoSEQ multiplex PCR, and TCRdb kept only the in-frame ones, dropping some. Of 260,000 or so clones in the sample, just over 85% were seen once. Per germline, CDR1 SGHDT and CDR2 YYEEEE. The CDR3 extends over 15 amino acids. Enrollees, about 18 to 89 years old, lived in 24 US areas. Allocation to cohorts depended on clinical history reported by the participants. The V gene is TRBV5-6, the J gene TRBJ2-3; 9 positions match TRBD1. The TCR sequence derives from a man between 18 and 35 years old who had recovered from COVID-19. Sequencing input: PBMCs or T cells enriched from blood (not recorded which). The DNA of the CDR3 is TGTGCCAGCACCTTGACAGGGGGGTACGGAGATACGCAGTATTTT. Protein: CASTLTGGYGDTQYF. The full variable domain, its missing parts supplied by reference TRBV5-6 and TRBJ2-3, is DAGVTQSPTHLIKTRGQQVTLRCSPKSGHDTVSWYQQALGQGPQFIFQYYEEEERQRGNFPDRFSGHQFPNYSSELNVNALLLGDSALYLCASTLTGGYGDTQYFGPGTRLTVL.